Listed here is a single T cell receptor beta chain. What it recognizes is unknown. Other DNA sequences in the sample encode the same CDR3. Profiling relied on immunoSEQ multiplex PCR, and the TCRdb table lists in-frame clones only, not all of them. The data show about half a million clones, around 89% seen once. Described treatment: around 19 received Ad26.COV2.S at low or high dose, single or two shots; a few received placebo; per-sample allocation not given. All samples were drawn on day 63, counting from the first vaccine or placebo injection. The administered vaccine (an Ad26 vector) expressed Wuhan-strain SARS-CoV-2 spike. This entry belongs to a study of Ad26.COV2.S vaccination and SARS-CoV-2 variants. Study observations and caveats: Ad26.COV2.S recipients had broader spike-specific TCRs (P = 0.0014).

V was pared by 4 bases and J by 0 bases, with 2 bases between. The CDR3 has 12 residues. The germline CDR1 and CDR2 sequences are LGHDT and YNNKEL (reference sequence). The clonotype comes from a person aged 18-65 years who received the Ad26.COV2.S COVID-19 vaccine or a placebo. The source material was peripheral blood, sampled in a trial of Ad26.COV2.S vaccine versus placebo. J is TRBJ2-3 and V is TRBV3-1 (or the pseudogene TRBV3-2); D gene uncertain. CDR3 sequence: CASSLSTDTQYF. CDR3 coding DNA: TGTGCCAGCAGCCTAAGCACAGATACGCAGTATTTT.